The 19 T cell receptor beta chains below all came from one sample that was sequenced in a study of patients and donors after allogeneic stem cell transplantation. MiXCR, run by TCRdb on the RT-PCR reads, gives a single entry per CDR3 protein. In the table there are 37,000 or so distinct CDR3 sequences, around a third of which are singletons. The material sequenced was blood, either unsorted or a sorted T cell fraction (not recorded which). The origin of the receptors is a human donor who was either an allogeneic HSCT recipient or a stem cell or donor lymphocyte infusion donor (not recorded which). It is not recorded whose cells these are; they may come from a transplant donor.

This clonotype was detected only a few times. The chain joins TRBV5-1 to TRBJ2-3; tentative D call: TRBD2 (5 bases). CDR3 length equals 16 residues. Trimming pared 2 bases from V and 0 bases from J, leaving 13 bases between. The germline V gene has CDR1 SGHRS and CDR2 YFSETQ. CDR3 in amino acids: CASSFSESTSTDTQYF. As DNA, the CDR3 is TGCGCCAGCAGCTTTAGCGAGAGCACTAGCACAGATACGCAGTATTTT.

In its sample, this clonotype was seen a few times. V gene TRBV18 combines with J gene TRBJ1-5; D gene uncertain. The germline V and J ends were trimmed by 3 bases and 6 bases, with 18 bases remaining between them. The CDR3 is made up of 16 amino acids. CDR1 KGHSH and CDR2 LQKENI come from the germline V gene. The CDR3 reads CASSPLPAGLGQPQHF. The CDR3 bases are TGTGCCAGCTCACCCCTCCCAGCTGGGTTGGGTCAGCCCCAGCATTTT.

This clonotype turned up a few times. This chain uses TRBV6-6 with TRBJ2-7; 7 positions match TRBD2. This CDR3 is built from 14 residues. J lost 3 bases, V lost 4 bases, and 6 bases had no gene match. Germline CDR1 and CDR2: MNHNY and SVGAGI (reference sequence). The CDR3 DNA reads as TGTGCCAGCAGTTGGGAGGGGAGTCACTACGAGCAGTACTTC. Translated: CASSWEGSHYEQYF.

This clonotype was observed many times. The rearrangement joins TRBV7-9 to TRBJ1-1; D is unresolved. The CDR3 covers 15 residues. V lost 1 base to trimming and J lost 5 bases, with 14 bases between them. Per germline, CDR1 SEHNR and CDR2 FQNEAQ (reference sequence). CDR3 in amino acids: CASSLEVGGWTEAFF. The CDR3 region has the DNA TGTGCCAGCAGCTTAGAGGTGGGAGGATGGACTGAAGCTTTCTTT.

The V call is TRBV20-1, the J call TRBJ2-1; D remains unclear. This CDR3 region has 14 residues. Germline CDR1 and CDR2: DFQATT and SNEGSKA (reference sequence). Trimming removed 1 base at V and 7 bases at J, with 14 bases between. The CDR3 protein is CSARGTTIINEQFF. The CDR3 DNA sequence: TGCAGTGCTAGAGGGACCACTATTATAAATGAGCAGTTCTTC.

CDR3 coding DNA: TGCAGTGCCCCGGGACAGGGAAATTCACCCCTCCACTTT. Translated, it gives CSAPGQGNSPLHF. J is TRBJ1-6 and V is TRBV20-1, with TRBD1 matching 9 bases. The V and J ends lost 6 bases and 7 bases, in that order; junction bases with no gene match: 4. The germline V gene encodes CDR1 DFQATT and CDR2 SNEGSKA (reference sequence). This CDR3 has 13 residues.

CDR3 sequence (DNA): TGTGCCAGTAGTTCGGCTAGCGGGGACTACAATGAGCAGTTCTTC. This translates into CASSSASGDYNEQFF. This chain links TRBV19 with TRBJ2-1; 9 bases line up with TRBD2. The CDR3 length is 15 residues. J lost 3 bases, V lost 5 bases, and 5 bases had no gene match. Germline V gives CDR1 LNHDA, CDR2 SQIVND (reference sequence).

This clonotype occurred a few times. This chain links TRBV11-2 with TRBJ2-5, with TRBD1 identical over 7 bases. This CDR3 is built from 14 residues. Germline CDR1 SGHAT, CDR2 FQNNGV. The V gene end was trimmed by 4 bases and the J gene end by 5 bases; junction bases not matched to a gene: 7. Here the CDR3 reads CASSSPGTAETQYF. The CDR3 DNA is TGTGCCAGCAGCTCCCCCGGGACAGCGGAGACCCAGTACTTC.

The table lists this clonotype with a few counts. V gene TRBV5-6 combines with J gene TRBJ1-1; TRBD1 aligns across 7 bases. The V gene's germline CDR1 is SGHDT and CDR2 YYEEEE. This CDR3 is 14 amino acids long. The ends lost 2 bases at V and 1 base at J; junction bases unmatched: 2. CDR3 DNA sequence: TGTGCCAGCAGCTTCGGGACAGCGAACACTGAAGCTTTCTTT. Translated: CASSFGTANTEAFF. Drawing the rest from reference TRBV5-6 and TRBJ1-1, the complete variable domain is DAGVTQSPTHLIKTRGQQVTLRCSPKSGHDTVSWYQQALGQGPQFIFQYYEEEERQRGNFPDRFSGHQFPNYSSELNVNALLLGDSALYLCASSFGTANTEAFFGQGTRLTVV.

The chain has TRBV29-1 and TRBJ2-7; TRBD1 matches at 8 bases. The V gene's germline CDR1 is SQVTM and CDR2 ANQGSEA. This CDR3 is 12 amino acids long. V lost 8 bases and J lost 1; bases outside the gene matches: 4. As DNA, the CDR3 is TGCAGCATCGGACAGGGATCCTACGAGCAGTACTTC. Its translation is CSIGQGSYEQYF.

This chain joins TRBV7-2 and TRBJ1-2; D possibly corresponds to TRBD1 (5 bases). CDR1 is SGHTA, CDR2 FQGNSA, per germline. Trimming left V 5 bases short and J 4 bases short, with 17 bases between. This CDR3 comprises 15 residues. The CDR3 DNA reads as TGTGCCAGCAGCCCCAGTGCCGGGACCTCCTATGGCTACACCTTC. Encoded protein: CASSPSAGTSYGYTF.

This clonotype came up once. The rearrangement links TRBV29-1 to TRBJ2-7; 10 bases line up with TRBD1. Germline V gene lookup returns CDR1 SQVTM and CDR2 ANQGSEA. With V trimmed by 4 bases and J by 6 bases, 3 bases remained unmatched. The CDR3 spans 12 residues. The CDR3 DNA reads as TGCAGCGTTGGACAGGGGGCATTCGAGCAGTACTTC. It encodes CSVGQGAFEQYF.

The V gene is TRBV7-9, the J gene TRBJ2-3, with no clear D. CDR1 is SEHNR and CDR2 is FQNEAQ in the germline V gene (reference sequence). Trimming took off 5 bases at V and 2 bases at J, with 14 bases between the two ends. The CDR3 consists of 15 residues. For the CDR3, the DNA is TGTGCCAGCAGCAGCGACGGGCCCCTCACAGATACGCAGTATTTT. The encoded protein is CASSSDGPLTDTQYF.

This clonotype has more than one count but fewer than ten. The chain employs TRBV5-1 and TRBJ2-5, with TRBD2 as a possible D gene (5 bases). Per germline, CDR1 SGHRS and CDR2 YFSETQ. The ends were cut back, 0 bases at V and 5 bases at J, with 5 bases in the middle. This CDR3 contains 12 residues. This CDR3 reads CASSLGEETQYF. For the CDR3, the DNA is TGCGCCAGCAGCTTGGGGGAGGAGACCCAGTACTTC.

This clonotype was observed at least ten times. The V call is TRBV5-1, the J call TRBJ1-3; D gene ambiguous. V gave up 0 bases and J gave up 4 bases, with 8 bases separating them. The CDR3 totals 14 residues. Germline loops: CDR1 SGHRS, CDR2 YFSETQ. In DNA, the CDR3 is TGCGCCAGCAGCTTGGGGCGGCCGGGAAACACCATATATTTT. It specifies CASSLGRPGNTIYF.

CDR3 nucleotide sequence: TGTGCCAGCAGTAGACACGACAGCCCAACGCAGTATTTT. It yields the protein CASSRHDSPTQYF. This sequence joins TRBV12-3 or TRBV12-4 and TRBJ2-3, with TRBD1 as a possible D gene (5 bases). This CDR3 contains 13 residues. Trimming took 5 bases from V and 9 from J, leaving 15 bases between them.

V gene TRBV2 combines with J gene TRBJ2-7; D may be TRBD1 (5 bases). Deletions cut 8 bases from V and 0 bases from J, with 8 bases between. From germline, CDR1 is SNHLY and CDR2 FYNNEI. CDR3 length: 12 residues. CDR3 nucleotides: TGTGCCAGCCCTGGGGCCTCCTACGAGCAGTACTTC. Translating gives CASPGASYEQYF.

The V gene is TRBV5-1, the J gene TRBJ2-3; 7 bases map to TRBD2. Germline-derived CDR1 and CDR2 are SGHRS and YFSETQ. V lost 4 bases, J lost 2 bases, and 10 bases stayed unmatched. The CDR3 consists of 16 residues. CDR3: CASSRTPTSPTDTQYF. Here the CDR3 DNA reads TGCGCCAGCAGCCGGACCCCGACTAGCCCCACAGATACGCAGTATTTT. Variable domain in full (rest from reference TRBV5-1 and TRBJ2-3): KAGVTQTPRYLIKTRGQQVTLSCSPISGHRSVSWYQQTPGQGLQFLFEYFSETQRNKGNFPGRFSGRQFSNSRSEMNVSTLELGDSALYLCASSRTPTSPTDTQYFGPGTRLTVL.

The chain employs TRBV13 and TRBJ2-7; a possible D gene is TRBD2 (5 bases). Looked up from germline, CDR1 is PRHDT and CDR2 is FYEKMQ (reference sequence). The V end lost 4 bases, the J end lost 3 bases, and 19 bases lay between the germline ends. This CDR3 comprises 16 residues. DNA of the CDR3: TGTGCCAGCAGCTCGCCTAGCATCGGACCAAACTACGAGCAGTACTTC. Amino acids: CASSSPSIGPNYEQYF.